One TCR beta chain is described in this entry. The data originate from a study of blood T cell repertoires in COVID-19. About the research overall: Some COVID-19 samples were acute and others convalescent; all came from the United States, Italy and Spain. The cDNA or gDNA used as material had been derived from T cells, B-cell-depleted T cells, or PBMCs.

In the study's own analysis: By means of reference gene primer amplification, nucleated cell counts were estimated. Generated by immunoSEQ multiplex PCR, the TCRdb table keeps only in-frame clones and is missing some. Clone size and the V and J calls come from that table; the DNA yielded D and trimming. The table lists some 150,000 clones, about four fifths of them singletons. Germline CDR1 reads SEHNR; CDR2 reads FQNEAQ (reference sequence). V lost 5 bases and J 6 bases, leaving 22 bases between the germline ends. CDR3 length: 16 amino acids. This clonotype was sampled from a woman older than 75 with acute or convalescent COVID-19. The gene calls are TRBV7-9 and TRBJ1-2; D is possibly TRBD1 (6 bases). Sequences were obtained from peripheral blood. The CDR3 spells CASSRPGQFHDDGYTF. DNA of the CDR3: TGTGCCAGCAGCAGACCCGGACAGTTTCACGATGATGGCTACACCTTC.